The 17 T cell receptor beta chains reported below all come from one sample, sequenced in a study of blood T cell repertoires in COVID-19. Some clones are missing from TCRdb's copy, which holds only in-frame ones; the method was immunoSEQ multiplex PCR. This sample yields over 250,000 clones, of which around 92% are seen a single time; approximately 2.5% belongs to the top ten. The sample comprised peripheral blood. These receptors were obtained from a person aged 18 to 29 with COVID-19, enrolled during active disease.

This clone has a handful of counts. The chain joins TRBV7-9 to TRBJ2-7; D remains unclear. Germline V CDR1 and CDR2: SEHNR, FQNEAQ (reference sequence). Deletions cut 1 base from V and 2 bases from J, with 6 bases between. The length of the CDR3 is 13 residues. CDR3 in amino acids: CASSLEETYEQYF. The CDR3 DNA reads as TGTGCCAGCAGCTTAGAGGAGACCTACGAGCAGTACTTC. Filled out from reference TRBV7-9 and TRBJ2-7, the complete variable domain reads DTGVSQNPRHKITKRGQNVTFRCDPISEHNRLYWYRQTLGQGPEFLTYFQNEAQLEKSRLLSDRFSAERPKGSFSTLEIQRTEQGDSAMYLCASSLEETYEQYFGPGTRLTVT.

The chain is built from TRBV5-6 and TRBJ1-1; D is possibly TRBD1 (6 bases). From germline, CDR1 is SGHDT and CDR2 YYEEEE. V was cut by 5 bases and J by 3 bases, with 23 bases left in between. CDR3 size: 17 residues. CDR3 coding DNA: TGTGCCAGCAGTCTTACCCCTTACAGGGAAGAGTACACTGAAGCTTTCTTT. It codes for CASSLTPYREEYTEAFF.

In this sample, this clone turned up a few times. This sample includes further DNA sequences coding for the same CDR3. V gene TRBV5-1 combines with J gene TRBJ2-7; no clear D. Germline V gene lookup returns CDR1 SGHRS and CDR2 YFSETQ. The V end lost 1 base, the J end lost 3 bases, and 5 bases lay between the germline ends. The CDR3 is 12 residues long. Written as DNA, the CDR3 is TGCGCCAGCAGCTTGAACAGCTACGAGCAGTACTTC. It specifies CASSLNSYEQYF.

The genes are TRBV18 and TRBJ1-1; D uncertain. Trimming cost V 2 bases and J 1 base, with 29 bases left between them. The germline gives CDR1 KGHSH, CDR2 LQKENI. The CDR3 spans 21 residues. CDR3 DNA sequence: TGTGCCAGCTCACCATTCTGGTTTTCCGTCTCGGCCGAGCGGGGGAACACTGAAGCTTTCTTT. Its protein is CASSPFWFSVSAERGNTEAFF.

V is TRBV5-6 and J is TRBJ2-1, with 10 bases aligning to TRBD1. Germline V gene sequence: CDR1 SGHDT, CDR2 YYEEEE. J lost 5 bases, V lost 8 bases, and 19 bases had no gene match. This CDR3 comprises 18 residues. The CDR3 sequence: CASSHPRDRGRINNEQFF. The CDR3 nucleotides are TGTGCCAGTTCCCACCCCCGGGACAGGGGACGAATTAACAATGAGCAGTTCTTC.

The CDR3 is CATSAGNRANYGYTF. The DNA of the CDR3 is TGTGCCACCAGCGCCGGAAATCGGGCTAACTATGGCTACACCTTC. J is TRBJ1-2 and V is TRBV24-1; D is unresolved. This CDR3 spans 15 amino acids. Per germline, CDR1 KGHDR and CDR2 SFDVKD. Trimming took off 7 bases at V and 0 bases at J, with 14 bases between the two ends.

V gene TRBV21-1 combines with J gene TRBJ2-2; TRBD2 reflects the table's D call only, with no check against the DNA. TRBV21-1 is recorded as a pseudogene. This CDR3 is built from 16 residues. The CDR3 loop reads CASSKALWGETGELFF. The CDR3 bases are TGTGCCAGCAGCAAAGCTCTCTGGGGGGAGACCGGGGAGCTGTTTTTT.

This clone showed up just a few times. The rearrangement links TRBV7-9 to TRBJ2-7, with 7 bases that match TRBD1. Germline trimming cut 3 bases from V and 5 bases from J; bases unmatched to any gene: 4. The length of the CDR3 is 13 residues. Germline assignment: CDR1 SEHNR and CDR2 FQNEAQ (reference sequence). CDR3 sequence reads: CASSLRDRDEQYF. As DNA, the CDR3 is TGTGCCAGCAGCTTGAGAGACAGGGACGAGCAGTACTTC.

The DNA for the CDR3 is TGCAGTGGCGCGAGGGTTGAGCAGTTCTTC. Translating it yields CSGARVEQFF. The V gene is TRBV20-1, the J gene TRBJ2-1; weak D call: TRBD2 (5 bases). Trimming left V 7 bases short and J 9 bases short, with 10 bases between. The CDR3 loop spans 10 amino acids. Germline V CDR1 and CDR2: DFQATT, SNEGSKA (reference sequence).

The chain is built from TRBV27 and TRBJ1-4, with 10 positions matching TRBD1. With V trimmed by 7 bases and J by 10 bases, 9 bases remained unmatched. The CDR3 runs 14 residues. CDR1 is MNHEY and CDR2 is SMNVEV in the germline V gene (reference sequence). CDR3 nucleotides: TGTGCCAGCATGACGACAGGGGGCGCGGGAAAACTGTTTTTT. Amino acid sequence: CASMTTGGAGKLFF.

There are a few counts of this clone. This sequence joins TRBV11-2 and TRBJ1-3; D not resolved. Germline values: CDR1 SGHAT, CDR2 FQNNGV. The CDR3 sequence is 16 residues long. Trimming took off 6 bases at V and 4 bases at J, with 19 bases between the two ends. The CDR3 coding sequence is TGTGCCAGCAGGGGTATCGGTGGGCGCGCGGGAAACACCATATATTTT. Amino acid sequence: CASRGIGGRAGNTIYF.

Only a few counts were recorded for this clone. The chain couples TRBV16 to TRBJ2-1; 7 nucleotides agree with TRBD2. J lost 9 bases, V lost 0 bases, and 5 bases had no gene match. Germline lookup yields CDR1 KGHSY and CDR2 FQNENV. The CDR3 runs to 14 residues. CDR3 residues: CASSQSASGREQFF. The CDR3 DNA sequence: TGTGCCAGCAGCCAATCGGCTAGCGGTCGTGAGCAGTTCTTC. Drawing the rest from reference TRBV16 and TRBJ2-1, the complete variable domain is GEEVAQTPKHLVRGEGQKAKLYCAPIKGHSYVFWYQQVLKNEFKFLISFQNENVFDETGMPKERFSAKCLPNSPCSLEIQATKLEDSAVYFCASSQSASGREQFFGPGTRLTVL.

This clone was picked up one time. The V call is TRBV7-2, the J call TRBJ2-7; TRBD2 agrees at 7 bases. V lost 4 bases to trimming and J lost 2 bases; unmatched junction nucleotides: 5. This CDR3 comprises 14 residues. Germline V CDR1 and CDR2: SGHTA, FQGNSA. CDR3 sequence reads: CASSSLAAAYEQYF. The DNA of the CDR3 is TGTGCCAGCAGCTCCCTAGCGGCTGCCTACGAGCAGTACTTC.

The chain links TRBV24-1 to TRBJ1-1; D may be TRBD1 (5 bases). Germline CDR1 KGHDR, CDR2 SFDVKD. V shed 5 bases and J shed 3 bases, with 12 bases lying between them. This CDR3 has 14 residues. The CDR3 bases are TGTGCCACCAGTGCGGGGGAACTGGACACTGAAGCTTTCTTT. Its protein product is CATSAGELDTEAFF.

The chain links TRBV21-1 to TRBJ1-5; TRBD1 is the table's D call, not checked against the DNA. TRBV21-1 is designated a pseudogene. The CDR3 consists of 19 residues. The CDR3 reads CASRVRLDRGRGSNQPQHF. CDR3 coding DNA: TGTGCCAGCAGGGTTAGATTAGACAGGGGGCGAGGAAGCAATCAGCCCCAGCATTTT.

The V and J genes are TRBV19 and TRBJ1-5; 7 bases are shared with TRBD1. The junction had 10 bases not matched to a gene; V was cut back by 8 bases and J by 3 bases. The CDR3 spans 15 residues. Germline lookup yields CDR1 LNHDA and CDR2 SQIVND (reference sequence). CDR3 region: CASSKQGFSNQPQHF. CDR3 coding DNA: TGTGCCAGTTCTAAACAGGGGTTTTCCAATCAGCCCCAGCATTTT.

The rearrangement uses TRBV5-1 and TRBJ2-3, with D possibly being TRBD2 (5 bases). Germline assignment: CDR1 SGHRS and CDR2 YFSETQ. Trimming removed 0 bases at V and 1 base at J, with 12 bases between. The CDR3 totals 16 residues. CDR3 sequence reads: CASSLGGFRGTDTQYF. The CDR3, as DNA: TGCGCCAGCAGCTTGGGAGGGTTCCGGGGCACAGATACGCAGTATTTT.